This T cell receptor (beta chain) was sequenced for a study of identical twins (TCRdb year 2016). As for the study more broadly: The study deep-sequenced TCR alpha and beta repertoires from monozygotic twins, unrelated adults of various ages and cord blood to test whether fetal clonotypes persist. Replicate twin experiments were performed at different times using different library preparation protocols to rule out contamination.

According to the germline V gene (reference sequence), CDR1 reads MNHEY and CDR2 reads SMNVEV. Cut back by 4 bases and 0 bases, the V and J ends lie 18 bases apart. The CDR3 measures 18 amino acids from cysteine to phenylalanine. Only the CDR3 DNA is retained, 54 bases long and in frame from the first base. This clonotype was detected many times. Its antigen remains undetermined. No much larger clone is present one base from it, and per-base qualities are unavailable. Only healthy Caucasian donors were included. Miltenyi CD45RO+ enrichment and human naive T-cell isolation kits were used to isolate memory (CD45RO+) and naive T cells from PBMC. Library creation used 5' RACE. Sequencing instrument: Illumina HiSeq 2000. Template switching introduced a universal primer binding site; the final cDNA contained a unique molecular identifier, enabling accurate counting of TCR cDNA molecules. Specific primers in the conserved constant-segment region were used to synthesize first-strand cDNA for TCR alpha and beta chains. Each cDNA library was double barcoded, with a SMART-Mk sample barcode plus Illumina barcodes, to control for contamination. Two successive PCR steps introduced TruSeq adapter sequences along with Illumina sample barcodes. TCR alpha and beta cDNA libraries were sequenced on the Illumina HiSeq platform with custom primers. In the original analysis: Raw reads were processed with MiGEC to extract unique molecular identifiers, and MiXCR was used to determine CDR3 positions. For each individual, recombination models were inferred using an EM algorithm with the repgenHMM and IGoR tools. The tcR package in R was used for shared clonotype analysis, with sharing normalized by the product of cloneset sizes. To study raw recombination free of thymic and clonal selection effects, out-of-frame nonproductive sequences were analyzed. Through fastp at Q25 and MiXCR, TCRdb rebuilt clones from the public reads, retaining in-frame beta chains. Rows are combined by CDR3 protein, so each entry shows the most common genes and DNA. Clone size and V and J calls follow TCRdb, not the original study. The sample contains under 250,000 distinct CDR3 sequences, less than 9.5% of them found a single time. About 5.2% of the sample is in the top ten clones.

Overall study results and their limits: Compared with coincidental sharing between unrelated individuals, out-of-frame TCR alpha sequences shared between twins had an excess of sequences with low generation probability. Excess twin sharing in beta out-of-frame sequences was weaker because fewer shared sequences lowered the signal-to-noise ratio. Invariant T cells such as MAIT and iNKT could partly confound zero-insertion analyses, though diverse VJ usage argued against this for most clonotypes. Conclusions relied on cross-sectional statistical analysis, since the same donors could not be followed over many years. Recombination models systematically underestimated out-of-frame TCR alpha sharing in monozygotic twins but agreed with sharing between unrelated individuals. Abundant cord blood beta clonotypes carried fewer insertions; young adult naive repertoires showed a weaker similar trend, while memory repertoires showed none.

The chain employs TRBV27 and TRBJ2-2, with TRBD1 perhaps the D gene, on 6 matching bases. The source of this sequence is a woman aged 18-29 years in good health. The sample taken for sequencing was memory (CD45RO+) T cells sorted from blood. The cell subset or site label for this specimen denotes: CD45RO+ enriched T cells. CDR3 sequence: CASSYPPPGQANTGELFF. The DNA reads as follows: TGTGCCAGCAGTTACCCTCCGCCGGGACAAGCGAACACCGGGGAGCTGTTTTTT.